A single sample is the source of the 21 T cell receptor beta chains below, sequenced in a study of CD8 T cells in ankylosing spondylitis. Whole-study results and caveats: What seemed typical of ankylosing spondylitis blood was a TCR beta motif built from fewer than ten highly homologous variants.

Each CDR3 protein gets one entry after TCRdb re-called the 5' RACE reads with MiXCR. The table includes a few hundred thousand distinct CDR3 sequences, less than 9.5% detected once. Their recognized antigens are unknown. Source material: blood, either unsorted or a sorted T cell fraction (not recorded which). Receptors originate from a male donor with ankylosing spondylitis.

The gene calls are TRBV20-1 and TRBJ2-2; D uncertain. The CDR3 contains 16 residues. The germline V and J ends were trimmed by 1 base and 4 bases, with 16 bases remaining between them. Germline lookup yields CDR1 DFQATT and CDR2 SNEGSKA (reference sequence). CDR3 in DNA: TGCAGTGCTAGAGGAGAGTTCGGCTATACCACCGGGGAGCTGTTTTTT. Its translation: CSARGEFGYTTGELFF.

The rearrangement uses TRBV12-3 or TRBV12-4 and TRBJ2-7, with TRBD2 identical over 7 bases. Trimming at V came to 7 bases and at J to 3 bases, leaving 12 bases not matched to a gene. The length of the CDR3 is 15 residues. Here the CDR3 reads CASTLLAGAGYEQYF. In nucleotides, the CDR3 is TGTGCCAGCACTCTATTAGCGGGCGCCGGCTACGAGCAGTACTTC.

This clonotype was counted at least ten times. CDR3 nucleotide sequence: TGTGCCAGCAGCCCTCGGGATTTCTCGGGCACAGATACGCAGTATTTT. It is translated as CASSPRDFSGTDTQYF. This chain links TRBV4-2 with TRBJ2-3, with D possibly matching TRBD2 (5 bases). The V end was cut by 4 bases, the J end by 1 base, with 15 bases between. The CDR3 contains 16 residues. The germline CDR1 and CDR2 sequences are LGHNA and YNFKEQ.

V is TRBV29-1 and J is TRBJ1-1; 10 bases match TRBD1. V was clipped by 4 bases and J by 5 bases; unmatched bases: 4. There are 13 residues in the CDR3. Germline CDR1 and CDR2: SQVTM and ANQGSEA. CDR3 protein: CSVGGTGETEAFF. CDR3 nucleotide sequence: TGCAGCGTTGGCGGGACAGGGGAAACTGAAGCTTTCTTT.

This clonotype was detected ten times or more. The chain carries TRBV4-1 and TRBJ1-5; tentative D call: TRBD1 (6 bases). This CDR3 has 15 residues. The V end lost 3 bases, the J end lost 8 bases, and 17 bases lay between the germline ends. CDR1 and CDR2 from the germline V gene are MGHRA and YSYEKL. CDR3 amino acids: CASSQTTGFHEPQHF. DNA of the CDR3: TGCGCCAGCAGCCAGACAACAGGGTTCCACGAGCCCCAGCATTTT.

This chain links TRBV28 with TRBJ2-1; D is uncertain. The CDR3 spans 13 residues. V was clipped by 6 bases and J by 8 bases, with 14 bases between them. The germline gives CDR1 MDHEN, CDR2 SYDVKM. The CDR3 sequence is CASRHQSGDEQFF. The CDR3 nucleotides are TGTGCCAGCAGACACCAGTCGGGCGATGAGCAGTTCTTC.

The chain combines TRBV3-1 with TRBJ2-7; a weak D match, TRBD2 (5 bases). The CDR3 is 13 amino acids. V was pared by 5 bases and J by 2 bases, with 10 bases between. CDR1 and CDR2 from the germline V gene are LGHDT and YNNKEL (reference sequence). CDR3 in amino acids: CASSARGTYEQYF. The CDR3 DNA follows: TGTGCCAGCAGCGCCCGAGGGACCTACGAGCAGTACTTC.

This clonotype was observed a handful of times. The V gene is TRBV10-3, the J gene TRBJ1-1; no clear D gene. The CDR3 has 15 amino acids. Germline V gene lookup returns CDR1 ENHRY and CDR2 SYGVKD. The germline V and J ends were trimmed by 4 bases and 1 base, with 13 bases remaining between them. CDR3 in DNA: TGTGCCATCAGTGCCTTCGGGCGTGCGAACACTGAAGCTTTCTTT. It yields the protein CAISAFGRANTEAFF.

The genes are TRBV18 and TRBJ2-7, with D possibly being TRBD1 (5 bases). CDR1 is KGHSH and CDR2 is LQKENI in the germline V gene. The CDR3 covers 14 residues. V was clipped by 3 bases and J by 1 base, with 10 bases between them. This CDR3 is CASSPTTESYEQYF. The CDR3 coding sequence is TGTGCCAGCTCACCGACGACAGAGTCCTACGAGCAGTACTTC.

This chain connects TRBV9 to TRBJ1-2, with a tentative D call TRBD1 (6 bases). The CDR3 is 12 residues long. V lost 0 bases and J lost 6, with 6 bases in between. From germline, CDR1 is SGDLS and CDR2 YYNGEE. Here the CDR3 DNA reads TGTGCCAGCAGCGTAGAGGGGGATGGCTACACCTTC. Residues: CASSVEGDGYTF.

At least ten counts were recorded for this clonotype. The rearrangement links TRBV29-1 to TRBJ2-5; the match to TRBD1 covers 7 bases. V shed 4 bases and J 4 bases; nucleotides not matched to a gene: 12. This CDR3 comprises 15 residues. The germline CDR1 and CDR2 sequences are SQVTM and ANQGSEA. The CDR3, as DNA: TGCAGCGTTGGCCCTTCTAACAGGGGAAGAGAGACCCAGTACTTC. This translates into CSVGPSNRGRETQYF.

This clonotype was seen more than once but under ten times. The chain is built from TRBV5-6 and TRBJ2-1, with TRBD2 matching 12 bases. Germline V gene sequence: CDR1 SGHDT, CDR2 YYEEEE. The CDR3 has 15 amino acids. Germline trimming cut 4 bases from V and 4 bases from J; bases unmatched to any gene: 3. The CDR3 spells CASSIGLAGYNEQFF. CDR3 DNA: TGTGCCAGCAGCATTGGACTAGCGGGGTACAATGAGCAGTTCTTC. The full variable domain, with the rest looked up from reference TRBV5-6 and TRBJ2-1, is DAGVTQSPTHLIKTRGQQVTLRCSPKSGHDTVSWYQQALGQGPQFIFQYYEEEERQRGNFPDRFSGHQFPNYSSELNVNALLLGDSALYLCASSIGLAGYNEQFFGPGTRLTVL.

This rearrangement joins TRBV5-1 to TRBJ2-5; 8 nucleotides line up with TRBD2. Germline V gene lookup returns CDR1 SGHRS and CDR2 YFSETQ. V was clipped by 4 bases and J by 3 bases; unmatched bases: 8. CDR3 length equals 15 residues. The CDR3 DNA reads TGCGCCAGCAGCAACCCGACTAGCGAGGAAGAGACCCAGTACTTC. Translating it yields CASSNPTSEEETQYF.

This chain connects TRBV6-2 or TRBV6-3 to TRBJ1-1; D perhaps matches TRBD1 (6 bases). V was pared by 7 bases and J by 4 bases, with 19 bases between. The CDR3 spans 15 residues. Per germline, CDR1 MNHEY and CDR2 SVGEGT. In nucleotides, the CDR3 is TGTGCCAGCAACAAAGTCCCAGGGGTGGGCACTGAAGCTTTCTTT. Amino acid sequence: CASNKVPGVGTEAFF.

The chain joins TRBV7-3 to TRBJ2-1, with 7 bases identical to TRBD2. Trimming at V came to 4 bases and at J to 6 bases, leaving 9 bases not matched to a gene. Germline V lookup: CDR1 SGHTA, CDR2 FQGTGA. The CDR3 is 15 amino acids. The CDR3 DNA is TGTGCCAGCAGCTCCCCCGGGACTAAGGGCAATGAGCAGTTCTTC. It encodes CASSSPGTKGNEQFF.

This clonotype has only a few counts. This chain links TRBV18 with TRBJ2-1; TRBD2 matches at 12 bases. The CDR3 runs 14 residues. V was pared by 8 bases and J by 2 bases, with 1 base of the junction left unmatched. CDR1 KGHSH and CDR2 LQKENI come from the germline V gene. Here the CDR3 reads CASRTSGTYNEQFF. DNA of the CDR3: TGTGCCAGCCGGACTAGCGGGACCTACAATGAGCAGTTCTTC.

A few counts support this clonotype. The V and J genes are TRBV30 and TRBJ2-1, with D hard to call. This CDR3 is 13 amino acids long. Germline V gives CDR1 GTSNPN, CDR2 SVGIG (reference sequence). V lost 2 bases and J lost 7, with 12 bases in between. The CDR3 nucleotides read TGTGCCTGGAGTTTCGTGGTTGGGAATGAGCAGTTCTTC. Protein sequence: CAWSFVVGNEQFF.

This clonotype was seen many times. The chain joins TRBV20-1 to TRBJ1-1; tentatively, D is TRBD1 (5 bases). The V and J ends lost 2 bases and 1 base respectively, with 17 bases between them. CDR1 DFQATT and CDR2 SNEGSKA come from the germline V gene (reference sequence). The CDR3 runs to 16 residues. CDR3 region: CSARTPDSFENTEAFF. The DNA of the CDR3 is TGCAGTGCTAGAACCCCCGACAGTTTTGAGAACACTGAAGCTTTCTTT.

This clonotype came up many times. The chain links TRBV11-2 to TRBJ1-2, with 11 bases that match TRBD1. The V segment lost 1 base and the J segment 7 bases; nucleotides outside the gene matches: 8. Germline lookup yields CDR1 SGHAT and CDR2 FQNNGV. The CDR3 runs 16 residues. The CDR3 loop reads CASSLVIGQGALGYTF. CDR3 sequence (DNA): TGTGCCAGCAGCTTAGTTATTGGACAGGGGGCGCTTGGCTACACCTTC.

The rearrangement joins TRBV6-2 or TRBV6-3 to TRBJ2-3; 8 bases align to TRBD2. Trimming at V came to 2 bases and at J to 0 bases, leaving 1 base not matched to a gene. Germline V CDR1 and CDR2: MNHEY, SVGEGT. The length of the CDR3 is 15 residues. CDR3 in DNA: TGTGCCAGCAGTTACCCGGGAGGGAGCACAGATACGCAGTATTTT. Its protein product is CASSYPGGSTDTQYF.

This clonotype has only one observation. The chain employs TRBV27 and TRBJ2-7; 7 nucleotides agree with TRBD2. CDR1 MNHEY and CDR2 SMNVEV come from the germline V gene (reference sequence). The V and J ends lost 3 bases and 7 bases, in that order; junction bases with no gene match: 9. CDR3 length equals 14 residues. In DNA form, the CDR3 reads TGTGCCAGCAGTTTGAGACGGGAGGTCCGGGAGCAGTACTTC. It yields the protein CASSLRREVREQYF.